This T cell receptor (beta chain) derives from a study of blood T cells in healthy people across ages. Study results and limitations: One million T cells yielded diversity estimates that were considered underestimates. Diversity was higher, and naive CD4+ cells more numerous, in long-lived donors than in aged donors.

Total RNA extraction produced at least 6 micrograms (per sample) for the study. Together with a sample-barcoded 5' primer, a J-beta primer mix was included in a second PCR lasting about 6 to 11 cycles. From the 5' RACE reads, TCRdb called clonotypes with MiXCR, one entry per CDR3 protein. The sample yields hundreds of thousands of distinct CDR3 sequences, about 30% seen once. This clonotype has a handful of counts. The antigen is unknown. A much larger clonotype is one base distant, so this may be a read error. Per germline, CDR1 DFQATT and CDR2 SNEGSKA (reference sequence). After removal of 0 bases from V and 3 bases from J, the junction contained 9 bases not matched to a gene. The CDR3 totals 16 residues.

Sequenced sample: blood. The receptor's source is a woman of 80 years or more in good health. The chain uses TRBV20-1 and TRBJ2-3, with 7 bases that match TRBD1. This chain's CDR3 is CSARDLGQSITDTQYF. The CDR3 nucleotides read TGCAGTGCTAGAGACCTGGGACAGTCGATTACAGATACGCAGTATTTT.